The TCR beta chain described here comes from a study of blood T cell repertoires in COVID-19. In the study overall: Acute and convalescent COVID-19 samples came from the United States, Italy and Spain. T cells, B-cell-depleted T cells, or PBMCs provided the cDNA or gDNA that served as material.

Trimming removed 5 bases at V and 0 bases at J, with 10 bases between. The CDR3 sequence is 14 residues long. Germline CDR1 reads MNHEY; CDR2 reads SVGAGI. As processed by the authors: Estimation of nucleated cell counts relied on the amplification of reference gene primers. TCRdb's copy holds only in-frame clones and misses some; the assay was immunoSEQ multiplex PCR. The V and J calls and clone size were taken over from that table, and D and trimming were inferred from the DNA. The table has around 94,000 clones, around 90% seen once. J is TRBJ1-2 and V is TRBV6-5, with D unresolved. The material sequenced was peripheral blood. The sequence came from a young man with acute or convalescent COVID-19. CDR3 residues: CASSPPGSNYGYTF. For the CDR3, the DNA is TGTGCCAGCAGTCCTCCCGGTTCTAACTATGGCTACACCTTC.